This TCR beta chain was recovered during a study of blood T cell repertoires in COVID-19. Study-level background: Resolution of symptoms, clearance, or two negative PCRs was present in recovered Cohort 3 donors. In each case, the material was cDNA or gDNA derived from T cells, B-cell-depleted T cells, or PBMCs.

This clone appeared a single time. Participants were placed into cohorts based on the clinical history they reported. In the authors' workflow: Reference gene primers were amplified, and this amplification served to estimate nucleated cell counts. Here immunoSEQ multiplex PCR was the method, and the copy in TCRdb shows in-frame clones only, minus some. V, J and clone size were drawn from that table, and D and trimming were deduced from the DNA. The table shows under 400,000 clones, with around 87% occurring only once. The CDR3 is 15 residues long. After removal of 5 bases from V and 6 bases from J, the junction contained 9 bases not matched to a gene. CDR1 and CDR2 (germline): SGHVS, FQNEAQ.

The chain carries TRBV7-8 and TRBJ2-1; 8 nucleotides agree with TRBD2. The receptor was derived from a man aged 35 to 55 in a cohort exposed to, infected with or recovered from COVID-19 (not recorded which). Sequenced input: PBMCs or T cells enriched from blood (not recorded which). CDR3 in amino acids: CASSRRVAGSNEQFF. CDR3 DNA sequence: TGTGCCAGCAGCCGTCGGGTAGCGGGAAGCAATGAGCAGTTCTTC.